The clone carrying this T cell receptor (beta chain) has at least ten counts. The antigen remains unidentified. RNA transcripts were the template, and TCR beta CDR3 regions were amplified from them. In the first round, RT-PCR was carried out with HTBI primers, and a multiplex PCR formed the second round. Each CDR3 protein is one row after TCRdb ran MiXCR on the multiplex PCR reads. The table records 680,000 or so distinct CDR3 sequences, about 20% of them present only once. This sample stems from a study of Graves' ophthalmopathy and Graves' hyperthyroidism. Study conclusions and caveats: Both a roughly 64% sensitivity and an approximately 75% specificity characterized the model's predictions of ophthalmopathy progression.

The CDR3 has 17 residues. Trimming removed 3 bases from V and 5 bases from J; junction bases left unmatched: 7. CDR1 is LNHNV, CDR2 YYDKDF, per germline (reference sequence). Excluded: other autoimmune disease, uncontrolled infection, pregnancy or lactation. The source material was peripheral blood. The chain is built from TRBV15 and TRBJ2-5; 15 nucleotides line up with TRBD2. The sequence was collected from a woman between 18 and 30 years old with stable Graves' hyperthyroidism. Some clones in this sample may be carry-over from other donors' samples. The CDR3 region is CATSSRGLAGGLETQYF. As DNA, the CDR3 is TGTGCCACCAGCAGCCGCGGACTAGCGGGGGGGCTCGAGACCCAGTACTTC.